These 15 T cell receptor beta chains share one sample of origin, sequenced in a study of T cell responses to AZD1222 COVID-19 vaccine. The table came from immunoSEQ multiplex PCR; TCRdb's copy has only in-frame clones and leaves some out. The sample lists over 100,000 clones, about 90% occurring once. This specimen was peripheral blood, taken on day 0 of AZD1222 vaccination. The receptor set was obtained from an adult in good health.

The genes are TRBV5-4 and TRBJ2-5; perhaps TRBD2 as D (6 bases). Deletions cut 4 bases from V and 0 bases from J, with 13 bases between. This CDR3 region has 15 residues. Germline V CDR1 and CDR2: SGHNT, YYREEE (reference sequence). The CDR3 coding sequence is TGTGCCAGCAGCGGAGGGACCAACTACCAAGAGACCCAGTACTTC. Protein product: CASSGGTNYQETQYF.

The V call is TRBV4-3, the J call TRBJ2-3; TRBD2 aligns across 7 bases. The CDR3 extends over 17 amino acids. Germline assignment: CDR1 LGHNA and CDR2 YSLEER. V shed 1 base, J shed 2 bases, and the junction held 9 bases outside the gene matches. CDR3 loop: CASSQGAGEGPTDTQYF. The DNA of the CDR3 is TGCGCCAGCAGCCAAGGGGCGGGGGAGGGGCCCACAGATACGCAGTATTTT.

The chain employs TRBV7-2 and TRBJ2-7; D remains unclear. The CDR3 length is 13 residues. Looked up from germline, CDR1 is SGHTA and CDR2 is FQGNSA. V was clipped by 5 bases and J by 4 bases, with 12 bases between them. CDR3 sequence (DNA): TGTGCCAGCAGCCTAATGTTGGCGTACGAGCAGTACTTC. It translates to CASSLMLAYEQYF.

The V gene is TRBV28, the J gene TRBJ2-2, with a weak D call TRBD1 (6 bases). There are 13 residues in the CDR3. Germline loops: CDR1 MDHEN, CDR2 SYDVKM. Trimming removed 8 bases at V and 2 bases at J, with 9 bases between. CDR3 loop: CASPDSNTGELFF. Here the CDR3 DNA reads TGTGCCAGCCCGGACAGCAACACCGGGGAGCTGTTTTTT.

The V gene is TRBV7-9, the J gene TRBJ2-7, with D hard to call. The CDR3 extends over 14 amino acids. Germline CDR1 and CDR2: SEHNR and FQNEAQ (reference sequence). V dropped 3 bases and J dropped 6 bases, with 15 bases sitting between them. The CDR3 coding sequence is TGTGCCAGCAGCTTGCCAAAAGGTTACGGCGAGCAGTACTTC. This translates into CASSLPKGYGEQYF. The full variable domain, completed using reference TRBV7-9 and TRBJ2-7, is DTGVSQNPRHKITKRGQNVTFRCDPISEHNRLYWYRQTLGQGPEFLTYFQNEAQLEKSRLLSDRFSAERPKGSFSTLEIQRTEQGDSAMYLCASSLPKGYGEQYFGPGTRLTVT.

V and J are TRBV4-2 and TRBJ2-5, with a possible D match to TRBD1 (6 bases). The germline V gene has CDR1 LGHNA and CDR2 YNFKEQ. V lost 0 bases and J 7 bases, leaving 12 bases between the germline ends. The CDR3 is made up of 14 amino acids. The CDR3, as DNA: TGTGCCAGCAGCCAAGATCTCAGGGGCAGGACCCAGTACTTC. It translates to CASSQDLRGRTQYF.

CDR3 sequence (DNA): TGTGCCAGCAGCTTGAGTCCAGGAGGAATCTATGGCTACACCTTC. Residues: CASSLSPGGIYGYTF. The chain links TRBV7-2 to TRBJ1-2, with no clear D. From germline, CDR1 is SGHTA and CDR2 FQGNSA. CDR3 size: 15 residues. V was clipped by 3 bases and J by 4 bases, with 15 bases between them.

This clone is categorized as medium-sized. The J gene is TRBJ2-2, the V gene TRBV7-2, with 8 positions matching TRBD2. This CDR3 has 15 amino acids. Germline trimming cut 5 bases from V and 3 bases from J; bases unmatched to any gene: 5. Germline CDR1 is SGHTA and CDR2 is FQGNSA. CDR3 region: CASSPGGAYTGELFF. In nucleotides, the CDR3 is TGTGCCAGCAGCCCCGGGGGGGCTTACACCGGGGAGCTGTTTTTT. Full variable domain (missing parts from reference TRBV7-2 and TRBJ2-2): GAGVSQSPSNKVTEKGKDVELRCDPISGHTALYWYRQSLGQGLEFLIYFQGNSAPDKSGLPSDRFSAERTGGSVSTLTIQRTQQEDSAVYLCASSPGGAYTGELFFGEGSRLTVL.

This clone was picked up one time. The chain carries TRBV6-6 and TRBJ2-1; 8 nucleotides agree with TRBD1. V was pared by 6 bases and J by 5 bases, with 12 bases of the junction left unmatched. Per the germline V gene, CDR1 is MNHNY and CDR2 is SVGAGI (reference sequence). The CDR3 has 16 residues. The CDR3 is CASSPILTGEDNEQFF. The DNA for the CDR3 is TGTGCCAGCAGCCCAATCCTGACAGGGGAGGACAATGAGCAGTTCTTC.

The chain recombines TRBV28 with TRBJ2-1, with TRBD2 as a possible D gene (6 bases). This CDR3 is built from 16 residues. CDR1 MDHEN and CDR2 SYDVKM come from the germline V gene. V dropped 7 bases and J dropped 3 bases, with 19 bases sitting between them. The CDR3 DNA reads TGTGCCAGCACCGCAAGGGCTAGCGTCCGCTACAATGAGCAGTTCTTC. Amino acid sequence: CASTARASVRYNEQFF.

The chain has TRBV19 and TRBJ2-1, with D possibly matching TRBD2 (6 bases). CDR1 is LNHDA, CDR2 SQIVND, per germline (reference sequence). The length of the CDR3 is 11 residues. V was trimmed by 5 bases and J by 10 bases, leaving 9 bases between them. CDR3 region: CASSVTSEQFF. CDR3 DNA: TGTGCCAGTAGTGTAACTAGCGAGCAGTTCTTC.

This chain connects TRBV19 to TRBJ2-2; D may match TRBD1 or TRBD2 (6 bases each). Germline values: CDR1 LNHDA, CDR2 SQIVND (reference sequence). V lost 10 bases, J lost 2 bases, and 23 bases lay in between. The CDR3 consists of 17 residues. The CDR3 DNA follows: TGTGCCACAGCTCGCGGGACAACAGCTTTTAACACCGGGGAGCTGTTTTTT. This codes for CATARGTTAFNTGELFF.

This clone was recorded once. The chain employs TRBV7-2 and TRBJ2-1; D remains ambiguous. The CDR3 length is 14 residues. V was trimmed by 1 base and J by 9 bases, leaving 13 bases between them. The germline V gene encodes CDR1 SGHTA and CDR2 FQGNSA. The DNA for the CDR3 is TGTGCCAGCAGCTTAGAGAGGACGTATGGTGAGCAGTTCTTC. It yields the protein CASSLERTYGEQFF.

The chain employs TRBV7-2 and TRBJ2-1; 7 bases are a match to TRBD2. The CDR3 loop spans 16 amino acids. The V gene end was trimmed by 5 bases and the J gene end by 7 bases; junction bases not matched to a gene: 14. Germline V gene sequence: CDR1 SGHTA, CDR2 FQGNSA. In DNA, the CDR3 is TGTGCCAGCAGCCCTACAAGCGGGAAGGGCGTAAATGAGCAGTTCTTC. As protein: CASSPTSGKGVNEQFF.

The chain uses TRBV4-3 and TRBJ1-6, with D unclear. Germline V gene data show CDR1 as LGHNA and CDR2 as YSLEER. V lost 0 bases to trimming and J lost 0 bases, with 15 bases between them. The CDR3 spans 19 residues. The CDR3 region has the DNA TGCGCCAGCAGCCAAGACTCCAGAGCGGGAAGCTCCTATAATTCACCCCTCCACTTT. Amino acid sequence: CASSQDSRAGSSYNSPLHF.